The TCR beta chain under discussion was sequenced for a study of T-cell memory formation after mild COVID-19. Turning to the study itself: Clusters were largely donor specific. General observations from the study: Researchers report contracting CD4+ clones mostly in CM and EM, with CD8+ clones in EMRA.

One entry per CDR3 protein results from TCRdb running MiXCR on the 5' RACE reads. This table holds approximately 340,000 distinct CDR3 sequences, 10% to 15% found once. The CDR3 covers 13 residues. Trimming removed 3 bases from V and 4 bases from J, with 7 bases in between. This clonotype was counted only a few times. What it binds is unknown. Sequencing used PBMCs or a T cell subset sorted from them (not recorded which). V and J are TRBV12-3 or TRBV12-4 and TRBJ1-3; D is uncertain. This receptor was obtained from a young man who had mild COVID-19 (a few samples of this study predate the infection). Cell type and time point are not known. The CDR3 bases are TGTGCCAGCAGTTTTATGGGAGGAAACACCATATATTTT. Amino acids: CASSFMGGNTIYF.